The 7 T cell receptor beta chains given below trace back to one sample, sequenced in a study of OX40 agonist ivuxolimab in advanced cancers. The protocol was immunoSEQ multiplex PCR, while the TCRdb copy is restricted to in-frame clones and leaves out a portion. The table lists more than 45,000 clones, approximately 90% of them singletons, with 3.5% to 4.5% in the top ten. The specimen was CD4+ or CD8+ T cells sorted from blood, collected in a trial of the OX40 agonist ivuxolimab. These receptor sequences come from an adult with an advanced solid tumor such as melanoma, head and neck, liver or kidney cancer.

This clone was picked up one time. V usage is TRBV11-3 and J usage is TRBJ2-1; D remains ambiguous. The CDR3 covers 16 residues. V was shortened by 4 bases and J by 3 bases, with 16 bases between the two germline ends. Germline assignment: CDR1 SGHNT and CDR2 YENEEA. The CDR3 loop reads CASSSNGHYGYNEQFF. DNA for the CDR3: TGTGCCAGCAGCTCTAATGGTCACTACGGCTACAATGAGCAGTTCTTC. The whole variable domain, remainder taken from reference TRBV11-3 and TRBJ2-1, is EAGVVQSPRYKIIEKKQPVAFWCNPISGHNTLYWYLQNLGQGPELLIRYENEEAVDDSQLPKDRFSAERLKGVDSTLKIQPAELGDSAVYLCASSSNGHYGYNEQFFGPGTRLTVL.

This clone came up once. The chain recombines TRBV4-1 with TRBJ2-3; 9 positions agree with TRBD2. This CDR3 spans 20 amino acids. Looked up from germline, CDR1 is MGHRA and CDR2 is YSYEKL. The trim removed 0 bases at V and 3 bases at J, leaving 16 bases unmatched. CDR3 protein: CASSQDPPPVAGDKTDTQYF. In nucleotides, the CDR3 is TGCGCCAGCAGCCAAGATCCGCCCCCAGTAGCGGGAGATAAGACAGATACGCAGTATTTT.

This chain joins TRBV4-1 and TRBJ2-3; TRBD2 matches 7 bases. Losses at the gene ends were 0 bases for V and 4 bases for J; bases not matched to a gene: 7. Germline loops: CDR1 MGHRA, CDR2 YSYEKL. The CDR3 has 16 amino acids. The CDR3 is CASSQDESGKADTQYF. For the CDR3, the DNA is TGCGCCAGCAGCCAAGATGAGAGCGGGAAGGCAGATACGCAGTATTTT.

The gene calls are TRBV7-9 and TRBJ1-1; D gene unclear. Germline lookup yields CDR1 SEHNR and CDR2 FQNEAQ (reference sequence). With 1 base removed from V and 7 bases from J, the gap between germline ends came to 10 bases. The CDR3 covers 13 residues. CDR3 amino acids: CASSLGPQGEAFF. Written as DNA, the CDR3 is TGTGCCAGCAGCTTAGGCCCTCAAGGTGAAGCTTTCTTT.

V and J are TRBV27 and TRBJ2-7; D remains ambiguous. Germline V gene lookup returns CDR1 MNHEY and CDR2 SMNVEV (reference sequence). CDR3 length equals 14 residues. V was cut by 5 bases and J by 2 bases, with 13 bases left in between. In DNA, the CDR3 is TGTGCCAGCAGTAAGTCGGAACATCCCTACGAGCAGTACTTC. Protein sequence: CASSKSEHPYEQYF.

The chain links TRBV28 to TRBJ1-5; D gene uncertain. From germline, CDR1 is MDHEN and CDR2 SYDVKM. This CDR3 contains 11 residues. V shed 5 bases and J shed 3 bases, with 2 bases lying between them. The CDR3 nucleotides read TGTGCCAGCAGTGACAATCAGCCCCAGCATTTT. Amino acids: CASSDNQPQHF. Based on the CDR3 plus reference TRBV28 and TRBJ1-5, the full variable domain is DVKVTQSSRYLVKRTGEKVFLECVQDMDHENMFWYRQDPGLGLRLIYFSYDVKMKEKGDIPEGYSVSREKKERFSLILESASTNQTSMYLCASSDNQPQHFGDGTRLSIL.

Comments on this clone: At one boundary the junction diverges from the germline segment, which might be a read error. The J gene is TRBJ2-5, the V gene TRBV5-6; 7 bases are a match to TRBD2. Germline CDR1 is SGHDT and CDR2 is YYEEEE. This CDR3 region has 11 residues. CDR3 in amino acids: CASSWEGRTDF. In nucleotides, the CDR3 is TGTGCCAGCAGCTGGGAGGGGCGCACGGACTTC.